The T cell receptor beta chain described here comes from a study of cytomegalovirus exposure and HLA in healthy donors. PCR involved 60 Vbeta and 13 Jbeta primers. This table comes from immunoSEQ multiplex PCR, and its TCRdb copy is limited to in-frame clones, with some not included. The sample lists around 140,000 clones; 78% were seen once. The CDR3 sequence is 16 residues long. Germline lookup yields CDR1 LGHNA and CDR2 YNFKEQ. Deletions cut 0 bases from V and 4 bases from J, with 15 bases between. The chain links TRBV4-2 to TRBJ1-2; tentatively, D is TRBD1 (6 bases). The sample taken for sequencing was PBMCs. The origin of this receptor is a female donor in good health and CMV-seronegative. The CDR3 loop is CASSQDSTGSAYGYTF. The DNA of the CDR3 is TGTGCCAGCAGCCAAGATAGCACAGGGTCGGCCTATGGCTACACCTTC.